This T cell receptor (beta chain) comes out of a study of long-term antiretroviral therapy in people with HIV. Germline lookup yields CDR1 SGHNT and CDR2 YYREEE (reference sequence). V was clipped by 0 bases and J by 4 bases; unmatched bases: 6. The CDR3 runs 15 residues. The run of the v3.0 immunoSEQ assay was at survey level. The table came from immunoSEQ multiplex PCR; TCRdb's copy has only in-frame clones and leaves some out. The sample records 20,000 to 25,000 clones, about 80% being singletons. This clone was seen a single time. The sequences come from unsorted PBMCs, collected 1.1 years before starting antiretroviral therapy. The genes are TRBV5-4 and TRBJ2-7, with 8 nucleotides matching TRBD1. This sequence originates from a woman between 40 and 55 years old with HIV. For the CDR3, the DNA is TGTGCCAGCAGCTTGGGTGGACAGGGTTTGTACGAGCAGTACTTC. Protein: CASSLGGQGLYEQYF.